The present entry profiles one TCR beta chain with its context. The authors' processing: Reference gene primer amplification gave nucleated cell count estimates. The repertoire was sequenced with immunoSEQ multiplex PCR; TCRdb's copy has only in-frame clones and lacks some. The V and J calls and the clone size are those of that table, but D and trimming were determined from the DNA. Of under 350,000 clones in the sample, approximately 90% were seen once. This record comes from a study of blood T cell repertoires in COVID-19. Study details: Whether acute or convalescent, the COVID-19 samples came from the United States, Italy and Spain. Sources were T cells, B-cell-depleted T cells, or PBMCs; the material itself was cDNA or gDNA.

With 2 bases clipped from V and 0 bases from J, the junction kept 10 bases outside the gene matches. This CDR3 has 17 residues. Germline V CDR1 and CDR2: SNHLY, FYNNEI. This receptor was identified in a middle-aged man with acute or convalescent COVID-19. This sequence joins TRBV2 and TRBJ2-7, with TRBD1 matching over 7 bases. Source material: peripheral blood. CDR3 amino acids: CASSERQGDPRSYEQYF. CDR3 sequence (DNA): TGTGCCAGCAGTGAAAGACAGGGAGATCCTCGCTCCTACGAGCAGTACTTC.